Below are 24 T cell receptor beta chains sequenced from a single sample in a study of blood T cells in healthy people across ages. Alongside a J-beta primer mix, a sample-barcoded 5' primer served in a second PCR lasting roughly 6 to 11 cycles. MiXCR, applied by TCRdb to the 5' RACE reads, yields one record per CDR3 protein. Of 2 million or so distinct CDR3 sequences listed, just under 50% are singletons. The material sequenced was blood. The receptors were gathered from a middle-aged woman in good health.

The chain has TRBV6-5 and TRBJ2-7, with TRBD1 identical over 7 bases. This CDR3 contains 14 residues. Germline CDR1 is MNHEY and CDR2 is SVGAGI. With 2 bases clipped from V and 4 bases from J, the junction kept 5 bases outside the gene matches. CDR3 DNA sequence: TGTGCCAGCAGTTACACCAGGACAGGATACGAGCAGTACTTC. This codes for CASSYTRTGYEQYF.

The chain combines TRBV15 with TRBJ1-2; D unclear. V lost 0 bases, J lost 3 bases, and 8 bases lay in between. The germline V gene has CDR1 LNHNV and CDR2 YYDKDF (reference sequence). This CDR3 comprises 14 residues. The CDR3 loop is CATSRDDGDYGYTF. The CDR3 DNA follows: TGTGCCACCAGCAGAGATGATGGGGACTATGGCTACACCTTC.

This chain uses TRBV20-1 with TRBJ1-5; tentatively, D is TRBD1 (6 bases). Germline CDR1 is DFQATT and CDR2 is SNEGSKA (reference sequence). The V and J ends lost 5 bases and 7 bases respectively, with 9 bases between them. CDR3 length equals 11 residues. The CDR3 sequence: CSAGGGQPQHF. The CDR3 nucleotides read TGCAGTGCTGGGGGGGGCCAGCCCCAGCATTTT.

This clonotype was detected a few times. The DNA for the CDR3 is TGCAGTGCTAGAGACCCGGGGCTAGCGGGGAGGACCTACGAGCAGTACTTC. This codes for CSARDPGLAGRTYEQYF. The genes are TRBV20-1 and TRBJ2-4, with TRBD2 identical over 9 bases. The J call could be wrong; TRBJ2-7 is a better fit for the DNA end. Germline V gene data show CDR1 as DFQATT and CDR2 as SNEGSKA (reference sequence). The CDR3 runs to 17 residues.

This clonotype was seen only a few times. Here the CDR3 DNA reads TGTGCCAGCAGCCCCGGGACTAGCAACGAGCAGTACTTC. Its translation is CASSPGTSNEQYF. The J gene is TRBJ2-7, the V gene TRBV5-6, with TRBD2 identical over 9 bases. This CDR3 contains 13 residues. The V and J ends lost 4 bases and 5 bases, in that order; junction bases with no gene match: 4. Germline V gene lookup returns CDR1 SGHDT and CDR2 YYEEEE.

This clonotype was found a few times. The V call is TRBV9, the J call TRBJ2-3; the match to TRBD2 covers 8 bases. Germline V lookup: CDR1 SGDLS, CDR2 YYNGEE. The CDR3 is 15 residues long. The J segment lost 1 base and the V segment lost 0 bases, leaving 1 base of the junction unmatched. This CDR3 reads CASSVDSGGTDTQYF. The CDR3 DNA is TGTGCCAGCAGCGTAGATAGCGGGGGCACAGATACGCAGTATTTT.

The CDR3 region has the DNA TGTGCCAGCAGCCAGGGAACGCGTCTGACAGGTGACTCTGGAAACACCATATATTTT. Amino acid sequence: CASSQGTRLTGDSGNTIYF. The chain carries TRBV4-2 and TRBJ1-3, with TRBD1 as a possible D gene (6 bases). The CDR3 length is 19 residues. The germline V gene encodes CDR1 LGHNA and CDR2 YNFKEQ. V lost 3 bases and J lost 0, with 21 bases in between.

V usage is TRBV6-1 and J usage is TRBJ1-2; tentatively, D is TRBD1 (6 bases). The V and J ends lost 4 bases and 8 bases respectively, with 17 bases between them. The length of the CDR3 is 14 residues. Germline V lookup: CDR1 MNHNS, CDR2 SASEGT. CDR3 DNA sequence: TGTGCCAGCAGTGGGGACAATGCCCTTTGGGGCTACACCTTC. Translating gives CASSGDNALWGYTF.

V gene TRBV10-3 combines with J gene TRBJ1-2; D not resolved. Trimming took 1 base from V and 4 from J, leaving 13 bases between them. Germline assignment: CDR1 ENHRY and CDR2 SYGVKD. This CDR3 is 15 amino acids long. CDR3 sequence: CAISEWEGSGYGYTF. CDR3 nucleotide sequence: TGTGCCATCAGTGAGTGGGAGGGTAGCGGCTATGGCTACACCTTC.

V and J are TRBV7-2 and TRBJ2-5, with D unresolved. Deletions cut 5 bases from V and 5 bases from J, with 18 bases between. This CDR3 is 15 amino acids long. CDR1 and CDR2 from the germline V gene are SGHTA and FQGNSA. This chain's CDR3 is CASSQNLLKGETQYF. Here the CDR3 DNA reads TGTGCCAGCAGCCAAAACCTCCTGAAGGGCGAGACCCAGTACTTC.

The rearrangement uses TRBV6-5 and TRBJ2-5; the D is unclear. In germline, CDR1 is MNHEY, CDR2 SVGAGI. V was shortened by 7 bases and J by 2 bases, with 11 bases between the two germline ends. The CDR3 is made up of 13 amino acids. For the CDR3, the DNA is TGTGCCAGCAACCCCGCCTGGCAAGAGACCCAGTACTTC. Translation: CASNPAWQETQYF.

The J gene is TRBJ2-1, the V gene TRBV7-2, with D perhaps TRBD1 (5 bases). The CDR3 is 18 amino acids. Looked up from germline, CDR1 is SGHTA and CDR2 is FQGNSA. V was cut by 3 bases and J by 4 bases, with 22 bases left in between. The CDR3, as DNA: TGTGCCAGCAGCTTCTCCCAGGCCGGTGCAGGGCGATACAATGAGCAGTTCTTC. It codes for CASSFSQAGAGRYNEQFF.

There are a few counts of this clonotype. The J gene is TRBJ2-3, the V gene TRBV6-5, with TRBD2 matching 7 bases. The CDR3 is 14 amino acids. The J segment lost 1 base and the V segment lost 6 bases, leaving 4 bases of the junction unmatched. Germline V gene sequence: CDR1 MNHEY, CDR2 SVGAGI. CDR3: CASSRGDGTDTQYF. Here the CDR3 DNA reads TGTGCCAGCAGCCGGGGGGACGGCACAGATACGCAGTATTTT.

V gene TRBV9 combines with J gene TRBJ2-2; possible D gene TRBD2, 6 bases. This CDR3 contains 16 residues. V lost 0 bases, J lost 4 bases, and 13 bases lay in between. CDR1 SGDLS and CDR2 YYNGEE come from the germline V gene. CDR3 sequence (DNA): TGTGCCAGCAGCGTAGTCGCGGGACCGGCCACCGGGGAGCTGTTTTTT. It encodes CASSVVAGPATGELFF.

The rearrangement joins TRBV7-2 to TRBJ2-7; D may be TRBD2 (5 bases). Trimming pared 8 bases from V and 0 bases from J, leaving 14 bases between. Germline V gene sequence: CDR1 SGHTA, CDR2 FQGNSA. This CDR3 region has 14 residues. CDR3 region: CASGPEVSSYEQYF. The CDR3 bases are TGTGCCAGCGGACCGGAGGTGAGCTCCTACGAGCAGTACTTC.

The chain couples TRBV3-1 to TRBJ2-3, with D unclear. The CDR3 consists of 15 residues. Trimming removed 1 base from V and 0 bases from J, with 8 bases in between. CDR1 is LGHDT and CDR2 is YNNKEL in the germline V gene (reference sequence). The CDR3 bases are TGTGCCAGCAGCCAAGGACCCATGAGCACAGATACGCAGTATTTT. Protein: CASSQGPMSTDTQYF.

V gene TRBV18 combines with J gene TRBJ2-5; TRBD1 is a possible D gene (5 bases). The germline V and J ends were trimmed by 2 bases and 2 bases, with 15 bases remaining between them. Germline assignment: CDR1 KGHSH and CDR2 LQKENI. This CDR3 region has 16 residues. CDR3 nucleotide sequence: TGTGCCAGCTCACCAAACTTAAGGGGCTTTCAAGAGACCCAGTACTTC. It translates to CASSPNLRGFQETQYF. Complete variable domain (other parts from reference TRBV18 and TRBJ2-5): NAGVMQNPRHLVRRRGQEARLRCSPMKGHSHVYWYRQLPEEGLKFMVYLQKENIIDESGMPKERFSAEFPKEGPSILRIQQVVRGDSAAYFCASSPNLRGFQETQYFGPGTRLLVL.

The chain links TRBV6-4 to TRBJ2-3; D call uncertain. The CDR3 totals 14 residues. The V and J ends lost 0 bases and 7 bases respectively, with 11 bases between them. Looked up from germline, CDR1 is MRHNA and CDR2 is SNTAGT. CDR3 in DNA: TGTGCCAGCAGTGACTCGTTGGAGCCTAATACGCAGTATTTT. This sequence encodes CASSDSLEPNTQYF.

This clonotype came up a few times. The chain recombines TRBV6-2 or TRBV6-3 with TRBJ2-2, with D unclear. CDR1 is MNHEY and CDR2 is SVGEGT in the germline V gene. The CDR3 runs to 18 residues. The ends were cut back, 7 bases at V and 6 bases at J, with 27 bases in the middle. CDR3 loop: CASKQPGSPDSVPGELFF. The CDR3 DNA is TGTGCCAGCAAACAGCCGGGTAGCCCCGACTCGGTTCCCGGGGAGCTGTTTTTT.

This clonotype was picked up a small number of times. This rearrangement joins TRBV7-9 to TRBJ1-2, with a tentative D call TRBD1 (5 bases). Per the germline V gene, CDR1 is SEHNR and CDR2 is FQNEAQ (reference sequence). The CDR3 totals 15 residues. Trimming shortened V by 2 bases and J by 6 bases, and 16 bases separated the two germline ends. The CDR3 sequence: CASSLRGNVWHGYTF. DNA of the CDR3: TGTGCCAGCAGCTTAAGGGGAAACGTTTGGCATGGCTACACCTTC.

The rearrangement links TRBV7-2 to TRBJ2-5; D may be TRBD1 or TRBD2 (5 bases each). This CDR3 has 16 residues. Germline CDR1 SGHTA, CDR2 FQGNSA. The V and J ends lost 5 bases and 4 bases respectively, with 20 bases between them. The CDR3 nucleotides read TGTGCCAGCAGCATATACCGGGACGGCGGATCAGAGACCCAGTACTTC. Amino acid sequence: CASSIYRDGGSETQYF.

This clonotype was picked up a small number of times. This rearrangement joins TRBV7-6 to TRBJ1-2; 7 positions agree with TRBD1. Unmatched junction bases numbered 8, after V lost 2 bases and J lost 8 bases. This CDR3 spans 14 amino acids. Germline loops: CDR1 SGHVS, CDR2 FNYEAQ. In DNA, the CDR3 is TGTGCCAGCAGCTTATCTGTAGGGGGCCAAGGCTACACCTTC. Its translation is CASSLSVGGQGYTF.

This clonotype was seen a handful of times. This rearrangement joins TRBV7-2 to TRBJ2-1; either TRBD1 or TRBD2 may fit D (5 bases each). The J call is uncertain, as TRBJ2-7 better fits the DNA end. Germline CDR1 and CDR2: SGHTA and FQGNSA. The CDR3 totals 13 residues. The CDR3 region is CASSPGLNNEQYF. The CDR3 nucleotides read TGTGCCAGCAGCCCGGGGCTAAACAATGAGCAGTACTTC.

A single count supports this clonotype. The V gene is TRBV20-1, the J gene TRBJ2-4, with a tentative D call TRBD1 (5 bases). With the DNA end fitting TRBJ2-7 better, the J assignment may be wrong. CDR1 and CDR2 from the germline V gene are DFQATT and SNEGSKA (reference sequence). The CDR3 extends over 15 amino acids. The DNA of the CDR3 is TGCAGTGCTAGAGATCTCAGGGCGGACGGCTACGAGCAGTACTTC. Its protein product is CSARDLRADGYEQYF.